This T cell receptor beta chain was captured in a study of blood T cell repertoires in COVID-19. Germline V gene lookup returns CDR1 DFQATT and CDR2 SNEGSKA (reference sequence). The CDR3 loop spans 15 amino acids. V lost 3 bases, J lost 4 bases, and 9 bases stayed unmatched. Profiled with immunoSEQ multiplex PCR; TCRdb holds only in-frame clones, not every one. This sample has hundreds of thousands of clones, with roughly 89% found just once. Sequenced material: peripheral blood. The receptor comes from a woman aged 30 to 39 with active or convalescent COVID-19. The chain couples TRBV20-1 to TRBJ2-3; 8 nucleotides match TRBD1. The CDR3 DNA reads TGCAGTGCTAGTTGGCAGGGGGCGAAAGCAGATACGCAGTATTTT. It is translated as CSASWQGAKADTQYF.